This T cell receptor beta chain was profiled in a study of cytomegalovirus exposure and HLA in healthy donors (dated by TCRdb to about 2017). Regarding the study in general: An earlier analysis of roughly 570 of the donors reported approximately 280 Gb of sequence data and approximately 120 million unique TCR beta sequences obtained from about 200 million T cells. Among the approximately 400 genotyped donors, around 81% belonged to the genetic ancestry cluster associated with self-reported Caucasian donors. Every discovery cohort repertoire had been produced on one sequencing platform. Rather than using new phenotypic data, the later analysis identified candidate immune exposures from TCR beta sequences and from how often those sequences occurred across donors. The study profiled the T cell repertoires of hundreds of subjects by immunosequencing and related them to cytomegalovirus serostatus. The number of donors typed differed by locus, with roughly 620-640 for A, B, C, DRB1 and DQB1, around 500 for DQA1, 606 for DPA1, and around 450 for DPB1. About five DR-DQ haplotypes were treated as single units for association and clustering because of strong linkage in the cohort. Among over 350 genotyped donors of the cohort, an average of approximately 230,000 unique TCR beta nucleotide sequences were sequenced per donor, roughly 20% of them non-productive. An earlier analysis of 500 to 750 of the donors applied high-throughput TCR beta sequencing to assess whether each TCR beta V gene segment acted as functional or pseudogenic. To predict cytomegalovirus infection status, the study combined high-throughput TCR immunosequencing, statistical association of individual TCRs with disease status, and machine learning. The aim of the study was to test whether cataloging public T cell receptors could identify signatures of past pathogen exposure. In a later analysis, previously published TCR beta repertoires from 600 to 850 donors were re-analyzed and high-resolution HLA genotyping was added so that TCR occurrence patterns could be studied. Donor age, sex, ethnicity and CMV serostatus were compiled together with the repertoire data. Both class I and class II loci were covered by HLA typing, at four-digit resolution. Around 320 gigabases of sequencing data and tens of millions of unique TCR sequences were included in an early release covering roughly 700 HLA-typed donors. In addition to the first cohort of approximately 650 subjects, a separate validation cohort of 120 different subjects was used. In a later genetic analysis, genome-wide SNP genotypes for about 55% of the roughly 700 donors were used, and that subset was treated as a discovery cohort. The paper as a whole reports these results and caveats: The cohort was sequenced for TCR beta chains only, and without alpha or paired-chain data the features that could be detected were limited. In a later genetic analysis, fewer N-insertions in productive TCRs were reported among donors in an Asian-associated ancestry cluster than the roughly 710-donor mean. It was suggested by the authors that the approach could potentially be generalized to other disease states and immunological phenotypes. Linkage disequilibrium might explain the correlated functional status among segregating V segments, but an unknown experimental factor could not be ruled out. A further reported finding was that TCR beta sequences accurately predicted the HLA-A and HLA-B alleles for most subjects in the first cohort. HLA typing was unavailable for some donors at each locus, so association tests used only the typed subset. In a later analysis, the rate of TCR association differed among HLA loci, with DRB1 alleles having the most associated TCRs and HLA-C alleles having the fewest. Some IMGT-functional V segments, including TRBV6-2 and TRBV6-3, could not be distinguished by the 87-base-pair reads and were therefore excluded. A total of 150 to 200 TCR beta chains were listed by the study as associated with cytomegalovirus. In a later analysis, 15,000 to 20,000 TCR beta sequences were associated with specific HLA alleles at a false discovery rate of 0.05. Roughly uniform sequencing depth across donors was assumed in presence/absence analyses, although this assumption may not hold. A later genetic analysis associated a missense DCLRE1C variant with V-gene and J-gene trimming of TCR beta chains, and an independent cohort replicated the association. A few of the identified cytomegalovirus-associated TCR beta chains were confirmed in vitro to be specific for cytomegalovirus antigens. Cytomegalovirus status was reported to be diagnosed by the classifier with high specificity and sensitivity in both the original and validation cohorts. For the cohort, immune exposure information was limited to CMV serostatus. Approximately 18 rarely observed V segments, including chromosome 9 orphons, were excluded from the earlier analysis of 550 to 700 of the donors because counts were too low. In a later analysis, several top co-occurrence clusters were reported to appear linked to parvovirus B19, influenza, CMV and Epstein-Barr virus. In a later analysis, most CMV-associated TCR beta chains were found to appear HLA-restricted, with HLA associations seemingly driven largely by CMV exposure. In a later analysis, HLA-associated TCR beta chains were found to be more clonally expanded and to have lower generation probabilities than equally common non-associated chains. Most TCR sequences were seen in very few donors, while some public TCRs were found in many individuals. A group of highly shared sequence variants was considered likely to be a technical artifact of the sequencing pipeline. When HLA alleles, especially DR and DQ, strongly co-occurred, TCR associations were difficult to assign to individual alleles. Broadly in line with IMGT annotations, most TCR beta V segments showed up in productive rearrangements about 87% or about 30% of the time in an earlier analysis of some 590 of the donors.

From the cysteine through the phenylalanine, the CDR3 covers 14 amino acids. Of the read, only the CDR3 DNA is kept; its 42 bases are in frame from base 1. As encoded in the germline V gene (reference sequence), CDR1 is PRHDT while CDR2 is FYEKMQ. The library was generated by the immunoSEQ multiplex PCR assay. For the multiplex PCR, a mixture combining 60 forward primers for TCR Vbeta segments and 13 reverse primers for TCR Jbeta segments was used. The CDR3 region of rearranged TCR beta genes was amplified from genomic DNA with a multiplex PCR assay. The Illumina HiSeq System was used to sequence the amplified TCR beta libraries as 87-base-pair reads. The authors' pipeline ran thus. In a later analysis, some 80 million unique TCR beta chains were counted across the roughly 610 repertoires, and approximately 11 million of these chains were shared by at least two donors. Raw reads were error-corrected and collapsed into unique sequences by a nearest-neighbor algorithm in which closely related sequences were merged to remove PCR and sequencing errors. V, D and J gene segments were assigned by aligning CDR3 sequences to IMGT reference sequences. For a sequence to be retained, a match of at least six nucleotides was required to both a V gene segment and a J gene segment. A rearrangement counted as productive if the CDR3 had no stop codons and remained in frame with V and J, and every other rearrangement counted as non-productive. CDR3 was defined according to IMGT convention as the region running from the second conserved V-encoded cysteine to the conserved J-encoded phenylalanine. In an earlier analysis of around 600 of the donors, sequences lacking an unambiguous match to a single V gene segment were excluded. In an earlier analysis of around 600 of the donors, V segments were called functional above 56.7% productive rearrangements and were called segregating when the between-donor standard deviation exceeded 5%. To diagnose cytomegalovirus status from the catalog of TCR beta chain sequences, a statistical classification framework was built. V and J gene assignment, in a later analysis, came from comparing TCR nucleotide sequences with IMGT/GENE-DB human TR gene sequences. Using the TCRdist pipeline, a later analysis assigned CDR3 sequences along with most-parsimonious VDJ recombination scenarios. In a later analysis, every TCR beta chain was defined by the combination of its CDR3 amino acid sequence and its V-gene family, and reads without a unique V-gene family were dropped. As a way to deal with suspected cross-contamination and a sequencing artifact, a later analysis dropped nearly 600 nucleotide sequences that were highly shared and had low generation probability. In a later analysis, a clonal expansion index for each public chain was calculated from normalized within-repertoire ranks of inferred template counts. In a later analysis, generation probabilities were computed with a VDJ recombination model fitted to out-of-frame rearrangements, and the resulting probabilities were checked against IGoR. In a later analysis, TCR-TCR, TCR-HLA and TCR-CMV co-occurrence was scored with hypergeometric tests, and a repertoire-size bias correction was applied to TCR pairs. A later analysis estimated false discovery rates by permuting HLA or CMV assignments 20 times. A later analysis grouped co-occurring TCRs with DBSCAN, adding TCRdist sequence similarity when clustering within HLA-allele-positive subsets. Repertoires with fewer than 30,000 or more than 120,000 public chains, plus five repertoires with anomalous nucleotide sharing, were excluded from co-occurrence clustering. What TCRdb holds here is the immuneACCESS table cut down to in-frame rearrangements. Part of the clones is not present; checked against another copy, under half of the missing clones reflect an unresolved V gene, and the others are unexplained. The DNA was the basis for D and trimming; V, J and clone size are from that table. The table for this sample lists 100,000 to 150,000 clones. More than 0.8% of the sample comes from the top ten.

The cohort was made up of under 800 healthy bone marrow donors. At the time of sampling, every cohort member was nominally healthy, though immune exposures that went unrecorded were likely present. The donor was CMV seronegative and was included in the group of a few hundred seronegative cohort members. A peripheral blood sample was provided by each donor, and peripheral blood mononuclear cells were used for TCR beta sequencing. Genomic DNA was extracted from the blood cell samples with the Qiagen DNeasy Blood Extraction Kit. On this clone itself: It has no known antigen specificity.

The chain links TRBV13 with TRBJ2-5, and TRBD1 aligns with 10 junction nucleotides. The tail of the sequence fits TRBJ2-7 better, so the J call may be wrong. The receptor was isolated from a man younger than 30 in good health and CMV-seronegative. The specimen sequenced was PBMCs. This receptor has the CDR3 CASSPGTGVGEQYF. The DNA is as follows: TGTGCCAGCAGTCCCGGGACAGGGGTGGGCGAGCAGTACTTC.